Listed here are 26 T cell receptor beta chains from one sample, sequenced in a study. TCRdb independently ran MiXCR on the reads; one entry per CDR3 protein. This table has about 4,500 distinct CDR3 sequences, approximately 8% appearing once. Input material: CD4+ T cells from synovial fluid. These TCRs come from a human donor with rheumatoid arthritis.

In the case of this clonotype: One end of the junction fails to match germline, which may point to a read error. V gene TRBV7-9 combines with J gene TRBJ2-7; TRBD1 matches 10 bases. Germline CDR1 is SEHNR and CDR2 is FQNEAQ (reference sequence). This CDR3 is 13 amino acids long. This CDR3 is CANSRDRGYEQYF. In DNA, the CDR3 is TGTGCCAACAGCAGGGACAGGGGTTACGAGCAGTACTTC.

By proportion, this clonotype is medium-sized. The chain links TRBV5-4 to TRBJ2-3; TRBD2 is a possible D gene (5 bases). V was shortened by 4 bases and J by 0 bases, with 9 bases between the two germline ends. Per the germline V gene, CDR1 is SGHNT and CDR2 is YYREEE (reference sequence). CDR3 length: 14 residues. The chain's CDR3 is CASSPGISTDTQYF. CDR3 nucleotides: TGTGCCAGCAGCCCCGGGATAAGCACAGATACGCAGTATTTT.

This clonotype is judged medium-sized (0.01 to 0.1%). The CDR3 DNA sequence: TGTGCCAGCAGCCAAGGACTAGTAAACAATGAGCAGTTCTTC. Protein sequence: CASSQGLVNNEQFF. The chain is built from TRBV3-1 and TRBJ2-1; D is possibly TRBD2 (6 bases). This CDR3 is 14 amino acids long. The V end lost 1 base, the J end lost 5 bases, and 9 bases lay between the germline ends. In germline, CDR1 is LGHDT, CDR2 YNNKEL (reference sequence).

Points on this clonotype: This may stem from a read error, because a much larger clone lies one nucleotide away. The chain uses TRBV20-1 and TRBJ1-2; 8 bases are shared with TRBD1. V lost 5 bases to trimming and J lost 6 bases; unmatched junction nucleotides: 11. In germline, CDR1 is DFQATT, CDR2 SNEGSKA (reference sequence). CDR3 length equals 14 residues. CDR3 sequence (DNA): TGCAGTGCTCCCCTATGGACAGGGCAGAATGGCTACACCTTC. It translates to CSAPLWTGQNGYTF.

There are many counts of this clonotype. The gene calls are TRBV7-6 and TRBJ1-1; D not certain. Germline values: CDR1 SGHVS, CDR2 FNYEAQ. Deletions cut 0 bases from V and 4 bases from J, with 12 bases between. The CDR3 sequence is 15 residues long. DNA for the CDR3: TGTGCCAGCAGCTTAGCGACCGCCGGGAGCACTGAAGCTTTCTTT. Protein product: CASSLATAGSTEAFF.

This clonotype has ten or more counts. The chain is built from TRBV11-3 and TRBJ1-1, with 7 nucleotides matching TRBD1. Losses at the gene ends were 0 bases for V and 1 base for J; bases not matched to a gene: 14. This CDR3 contains 19 residues. The germline V gene encodes CDR1 SGHNT and CDR2 YENEEA. This CDR3 reads CASSLESIGQVRRNTEAFF. The CDR3 bases are TGTGCCAGCAGCTTAGAGAGTATAGGACAGGTGAGGAGGAACACTGAAGCTTTCTTT.

In its sample, this clonotype is large. The V and J genes are TRBV5-1 and TRBJ2-3, with TRBD2 matching 10 bases. The CDR3 sequence is 16 residues long. The germline gives CDR1 SGHRS, CDR2 YFSETQ. J was trimmed by 0 bases and V by 4 bases; bases with no gene match: 5. CDR3: CASSGKTSGSTDTQYF. Written as DNA, the CDR3 is TGCGCCAGCAGCGGGAAGACTAGCGGGAGCACAGATACGCAGTATTTT.

This clonotype was observed many times. This sequence joins TRBV5-6 and TRBJ2-5, with 7 bases identical to TRBD2. The CDR3 runs 15 residues. The trim removed 2 bases at V and 2 bases at J, leaving 6 bases unmatched. CDR1 and CDR2 (germline): SGHDT, YYEEEE. The CDR3 nucleotides read TGTGCCAGCAGCTTTCGCCCAGCGGGGCAAGAGACCCAGTACTTC. Translating gives CASSFRPAGQETQYF.

This clonotype is labeled as medium-sized. This chain joins TRBV4-1 and TRBJ2-3, with a weak D call TRBD2 (5 bases). The CDR3 runs 16 residues. Per germline, CDR1 MGHRA and CDR2 YSYEKL. V lost 0 bases to trimming and J lost 6 bases, with 16 bases between them. The CDR3 loop is CASSQDMVARHDTQYF. The DNA of the CDR3 is TGCGCCAGCAGCCAAGATATGGTAGCGAGGCATGATACGCAGTATTTT.

Ten or more counts support this clonotype. The chain recombines TRBV6-1 with TRBJ1-2; D gene uncertain. CDR3 length equals 15 residues. The germline V gene encodes CDR1 MNHNS and CDR2 SASEGT. The germline V and J ends were trimmed by 2 bases and 8 bases, with 18 bases remaining between them. CDR3 loop: CASSESPLDFGGYTF. The CDR3 nucleotides are TGTGCCAGCAGTGAAAGCCCGTTGGACTTCGGGGGCTACACCTTC.

This clonotype was detected many times. The gene calls are TRBV20-1 and TRBJ2-1; TRBD2 agrees at 14 bases. Per the germline V gene, CDR1 is DFQATT and CDR2 is SNEGSKA (reference sequence). The CDR3 totals 16 residues. The J segment lost 2 bases and the V segment lost 6 bases, leaving 6 bases of the junction unmatched. In DNA form, the CDR3 reads TGCAGTGCCTCGACTAGCGGGAGGGAGACCTACAATGAGCAGTTCTTC. As protein: CSASTSGRETYNEQFF.

This clonotype was recorded at least ten times. The V and J genes are TRBV3-1 and TRBJ2-2; 10 nucleotides line up with TRBD1. The CDR3 totals 15 residues. V was pared by 3 bases and J by 6 bases, with 4 bases of the junction left unmatched. Per germline, CDR1 LGHDT and CDR2 YNNKEL (reference sequence). The CDR3 loop is CASSQPGQGSGELFF. In DNA form, the CDR3 reads TGTGCCAGCAGCCAGCCGGGACAGGGGTCCGGGGAGCTGTTTTTT.

In this sample, this clonotype turned up many times. The chain recombines TRBV2 with TRBJ2-7; D gene ambiguous. Germline V gene sequence: CDR1 SNHLY, CDR2 FYNNEI. This CDR3 is built from 14 residues. V was shortened by 5 bases and J by 5 bases, with 16 bases between the two germline ends. DNA of the CDR3: TGTGCCAGCAGTAGAGAAGCCAAGGAACACGAGCAGTACTTC. Translation: CASSREAKEHEQYF.

This clonotype was recorded a few times. J is TRBJ2-5 and V is TRBV29-1; D perhaps matches TRBD1 (6 bases). Trimming pared 6 bases from V and 5 bases from J, leaving 19 bases between. The germline gives CDR1 SQVTM, CDR2 ANQGSEA. This CDR3 has 14 amino acids. CDR3: CSVAKTGSLETQYF. The CDR3 nucleotides read TGCAGCGTGGCCAAAACAGGGTCTTTGGAGACCCAGTACTTC.

There are many counts of this clonotype. The rearrangement joins TRBV9 to TRBJ2-1; possible D gene TRBD2, 5 bases. The ends were cut back, 0 bases at V and 7 bases at J, with 14 bases in the middle. There are 15 residues in the CDR3. CDR1 and CDR2 from the germline V gene are SGDLS and YYNGEE. The CDR3: CASSVAFRTANEQFF. The CDR3 nucleotides read TGTGCCAGCAGCGTAGCATTTCGGACTGCGAATGAGCAGTTCTTC.

This clonotype was seen at least ten times. V gene TRBV28 combines with J gene TRBJ2-5; a possible D gene is TRBD1 (6 bases). The CDR3 extends over 16 amino acids. V dropped 5 bases and J dropped 5 bases, with 21 bases sitting between them. Germline CDR1 MDHEN, CDR2 SYDVKM. The DNA of the CDR3 is TGTGCCAGCAGTCTCAGGGACACTTCAATGGGGGAGACCCAGTACTTC. Encoded protein: CASSLRDTSMGETQYF.

The sample holds many counts of this clonotype. The rearrangement joins TRBV6-5 to TRBJ2-3; TRBD2 matches 7 bases. CDR3 length: 18 amino acids. The germline CDR1 and CDR2 sequences are MNHEY and SVGAGI. After removal of 5 bases from V and 2 bases from J, the junction contained 16 bases not matched to a gene. CDR3 loop: CASSLVPLSGANTDTQYF. CDR3 DNA sequence: TGTGCCAGCAGTCTAGTTCCCCTCAGCGGGGCCAACACAGATACGCAGTATTTT.

By frequency in the sample, this clonotype is medium-sized. The rearrangement uses TRBV5-1 and TRBJ2-1; 10 bases line up with TRBD2. Per germline, CDR1 SGHRS and CDR2 YFSETQ. The CDR3 spans 15 residues. V was clipped by 4 bases and J by 4 bases; unmatched bases: 5. This chain's CDR3 is CASSTGLAAYNEQFF. The CDR3 DNA follows: TGCGCCAGCAGCACCGGACTAGCGGCGTACAATGAGCAGTTCTTC. The whole variable domain, filled in from reference TRBV5-1 and TRBJ2-1, reads KAGVTQTPRYLIKTRGQQVTLSCSPISGHRSVSWYQQTPGQGLQFLFEYFSETQRNKGNFPGRFSGRQFSNSRSEMNVSTLELGDSALYLCASSTGLAAYNEQFFGPGTRLTVL.

This clonotype was recorded many times. The chain has TRBV28 and TRBJ2-3, with 7 nucleotides matching TRBD1. Germline loops: CDR1 MDHEN, CDR2 SYDVKM. J lost 0 bases, V lost 5 bases, and 8 bases had no gene match. The CDR3 runs to 16 residues. The CDR3 DNA sequence: TGTGCCAGCAGTCTCCCGACAGGGACCAGCACAGATACGCAGTATTTT. Translation: CASSLPTGTSTDTQYF.

This clonotype came up many times. This chain joins TRBV20-1 and TRBJ1-4, with unresolved D. CDR3 length equals 16 residues. Between the trimmed V and J ends, which lost 0 bases and 0 bases, there was a span of 11 bases. CDR1 and CDR2 (germline): DFQATT, SNEGSKA (reference sequence). The CDR3 region is CSARDRAEATNEKLFF. As DNA, the CDR3 is TGCAGTGCTAGAGATCGGGCAGAGGCAACTAATGAAAAACTGTTTTTT.

This clonotype is deemed medium-sized (0.01 to 0.1%). The rearrangement links TRBV28 to TRBJ2-5; the match to TRBD1 covers 7 bases. Germline assignment: CDR1 MDHEN and CDR2 SYDVKM. CDR3 length equals 15 residues. The J segment lost 2 bases and the V segment lost 5 bases, leaving 8 bases of the junction unmatched. In nucleotides, the CDR3 is TGTGCCAGCAGTAGTCCACAGGGGATACAAGAGACCCAGTACTTC. The encoded protein is CASSSPQGIQETQYF.

The V gene is TRBV29-1, the J gene TRBJ1-1; possible D gene TRBD1, 6 bases. Per the germline V gene, CDR1 is SQVTM and CDR2 is ANQGSEA. V lost 6 bases and J 4 bases, leaving 18 bases between the germline ends. The CDR3 is 14 residues long. The DNA for the CDR3 is TGCAGCGTGGAGGGGACAAGAGCCTTCACTGAAGCTTTCTTT. Its protein is CSVEGTRAFTEAFF.

The V and J genes are TRBV30 and TRBJ1-6; unclear D gene. The V gene's germline CDR1 is GTSNPN and CDR2 SVGIG (reference sequence). V shed 3 bases and J shed 7 bases, with 16 bases lying between them. The CDR3 is 15 residues long. The CDR3 spells CAWRPSQGGNSPLHF. DNA of the CDR3: TGTGCCTGGAGACCCTCCCAAGGAGGGAATTCACCCCTCCACTTT.

This clonotype was counted between two and nine times. An end of the junction does not agree with germline; a read error may underlie this. The chain carries TRBV20-1 and TRBJ2-2, with D unresolved. CDR1 is DFQATT, CDR2 SNEGSKA, per germline (reference sequence). The CDR3 sequence is 13 residues long. Here the CDR3 reads CSARDPNTGELFF. CDR3 bases: TGCAGTGCGAGAGATCCGAACACCGGGGAGCTGTTTTTT.

By proportion, this clonotype is medium-sized (0.01 to 0.1%). The chain recombines TRBV5-6 with TRBJ2-5; TRBD2 agrees at 7 bases. V trimming: 2 bases; J trimming: 4 bases; junction bases outside the gene matches: 11. Germline V CDR1 and CDR2: SGHDT, YYEEEE. This CDR3 has 16 amino acids. CDR3 in DNA: TGTGCCAGCAGCTTTATCACTAGCGCCACCTTAGAGACCCAGTACTTC. Protein product: CASSFITSATLETQYF.

In its sample, this clonotype ranks as medium-sized. In nucleotides, the CDR3 is TGCAGTGCTAGCTTAGCGGTCACAGAGCAGTTCTTC. Encoded protein: CSASLAVTEQFF. The chain employs TRBV20-1 and TRBJ2-1; the D gene is possibly TRBD2 (6 bases). The ends were cut back, 3 bases at V and 10 bases at J, with 13 bases in the middle. The CDR3 is 12 amino acids. Germline CDR1 DFQATT, CDR2 SNEGSKA (reference sequence).